Following are 3 T cell receptor beta chains from one sample sequenced in a study of CD8 T cells in ankylosing spondylitis. Each CDR3 protein gets one entry after TCRdb re-called the 5' RACE reads with MiXCR. The table has over 150,000 distinct CDR3 sequences, about 13% seen once; the top ten hold approximately 16%. Sequences were obtained from blood, either unsorted or a sorted T cell fraction (not recorded which). The receptor source for this set is a male donor with ankylosing spondylitis or in good health (not recorded which).

The genes are TRBV4-1 and TRBJ2-1; 8 bases line up with TRBD2. CDR1 and CDR2 from the germline V gene are MGHRA and YSYEKL. This CDR3 region has 17 residues. V trimming: 1 base; J trimming: 1 base; junction bases outside the gene matches: 6. This chain's CDR3 is CASSQGGGRLSYNEQFF. In nucleotides, the CDR3 is TGCGCCAGCAGCCAAGGAGGCGGGAGGCTTTCCTACAATGAGCAGTTCTTC.

Only a few counts were recorded for this clonotype. This rearrangement joins TRBV20-1 to TRBJ2-5, with 8 bases that match TRBD2. Trimming removed 3 bases from V and 2 bases from J; junction bases left unmatched: 5. Germline V gene lookup returns CDR1 DFQATT and CDR2 SNEGSKA (reference sequence). The CDR3 loop spans 14 amino acids. The CDR3 DNA follows: TGCAGTGCTAGCCCCGGGACTAGTCAAGAGACCCAGTACTTC. Encoded protein: CSASPGTSQETQYF.

This clonotype occurred a few times. The chain employs TRBV29-1 and TRBJ2-3, with 11 bases fitting TRBD2. In germline, CDR1 is SQVTM, CDR2 ANQGSEA. The CDR3 has 17 amino acids. The V gene end was trimmed by 0 bases and the J gene end by 3 bases; junction bases not matched to a gene: 8. The CDR3 sequence is CSVEDGPSGRPTDTQYF. CDR3 coding DNA: TGCAGCGTTGAAGATGGTCCTAGCGGGAGGCCTACAGATACGCAGTATTTT.